The sequence of this TCR beta chain was determined in a study of regulatory T cells in long-lasting Graves disease. This clonotype was seen only a few times. The junction shows a germline mismatch at one end, possibly a read error. The authors built TCR beta libraries using iRepertoire HTBI primers and Arm-PCR of CDR3 regions. In TCRdb, the multiplex PCR reads were re-called with MiXCR into one record per CDR3 protein. This sample has a few hundred thousand distinct CDR3 sequences, with around 23% found just once. Per germline, CDR1 MDHEN and CDR2 SYDVKM. This CDR3 region has 18 residues. Time point defined: persistent/refractory GD, antithyroid drugs over 5 years with positive TRAb. From PBMCs, RNA was extracted and then used to make the TCR library.

V is TRBV28 and J is TRBJ1-1, with D uncertain. The sequence came from a woman between 40 and 55 years old with Graves disease. This sample comprised peripheral blood mononuclear cells (PBMCs), obtained when the disease was refractory, from a patient treated with antithyroid drugs. The CDR3 nucleotides are TGTGCCAGCAGTTTATCCCCCATAAGGTTTTTAATGAACGCTGAAGCTTTCTTT. Translated, it gives CASSLSPIRFLMNAEAFF. The full variable domain, with the rest looked up from reference TRBV28 and TRBJ1-1, is DVKVTQSSRYLVKRTGEKVFLECVQDMDHENMFWYRQDPGLGLRLIYFSYDVKMKEKGDIPEGYSVSREKKERFSLILESASTNQTSMYLCASSLSPIRFLMNAEAFFGQGTRLTVV.